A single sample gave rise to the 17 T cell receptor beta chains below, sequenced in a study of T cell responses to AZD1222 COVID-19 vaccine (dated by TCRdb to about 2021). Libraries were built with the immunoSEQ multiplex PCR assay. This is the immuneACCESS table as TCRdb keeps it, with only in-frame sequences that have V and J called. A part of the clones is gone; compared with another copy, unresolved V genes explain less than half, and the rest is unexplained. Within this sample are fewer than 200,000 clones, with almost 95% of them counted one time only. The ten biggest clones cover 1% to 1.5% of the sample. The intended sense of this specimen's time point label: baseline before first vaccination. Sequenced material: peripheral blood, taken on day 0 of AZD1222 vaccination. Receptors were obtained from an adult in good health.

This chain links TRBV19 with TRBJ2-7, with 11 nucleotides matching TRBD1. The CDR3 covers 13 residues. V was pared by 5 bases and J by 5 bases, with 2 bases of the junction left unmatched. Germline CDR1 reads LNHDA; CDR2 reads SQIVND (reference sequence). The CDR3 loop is CASSGQGAHEQYF. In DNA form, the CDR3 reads TGTGCCAGTAGTGGACAGGGGGCCCACGAGCAGTACTTC.

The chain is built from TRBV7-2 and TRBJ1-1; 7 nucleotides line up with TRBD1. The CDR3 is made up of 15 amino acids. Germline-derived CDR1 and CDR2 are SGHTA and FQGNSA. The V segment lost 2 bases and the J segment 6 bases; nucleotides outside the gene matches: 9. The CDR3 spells CASSLQARQGAEAFF. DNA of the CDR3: TGTGCCAGCAGCTTACAGGCGCGACAGGGCGCTGAAGCTTTCTTT.

The CDR3 spells CASSEFGDTDTQYF. The CDR3 DNA sequence: TGTGCCAGCAGTGAGTTCGGGGACACAGATACGCAGTATTTT. The chain uses TRBV6-1 and TRBJ2-3; possibly TRBD2 for D (5 bases). The CDR3 length is 14 residues. V gave up 3 bases and J gave up 2 bases, with 9 bases separating them. Germline CDR1 reads MNHNS; CDR2 reads SASEGT.

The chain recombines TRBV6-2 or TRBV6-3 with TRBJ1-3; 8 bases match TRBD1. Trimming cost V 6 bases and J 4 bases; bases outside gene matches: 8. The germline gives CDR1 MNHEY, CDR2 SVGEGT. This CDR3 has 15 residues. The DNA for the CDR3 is TGTGCCAGCAGCCCCTTCGGGACAGGCGGAAACACCATATATTTT. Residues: CASSPFGTGGNTIYF.

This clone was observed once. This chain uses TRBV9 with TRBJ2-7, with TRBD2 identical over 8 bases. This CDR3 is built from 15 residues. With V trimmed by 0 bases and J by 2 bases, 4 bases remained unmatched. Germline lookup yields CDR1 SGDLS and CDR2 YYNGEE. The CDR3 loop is CASSVGAGGTYEQYF. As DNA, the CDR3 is TGTGCCAGCAGCGTAGGGGCGGGGGGAACCTACGAGCAGTACTTC.

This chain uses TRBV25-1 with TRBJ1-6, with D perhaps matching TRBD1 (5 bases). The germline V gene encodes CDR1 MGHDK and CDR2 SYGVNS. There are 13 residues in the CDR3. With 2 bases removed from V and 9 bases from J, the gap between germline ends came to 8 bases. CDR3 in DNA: TGTGCCAGCAGTGAAACAGGTCCTTCACCCCTCCACTTT. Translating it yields CASSETGPSPLHF.

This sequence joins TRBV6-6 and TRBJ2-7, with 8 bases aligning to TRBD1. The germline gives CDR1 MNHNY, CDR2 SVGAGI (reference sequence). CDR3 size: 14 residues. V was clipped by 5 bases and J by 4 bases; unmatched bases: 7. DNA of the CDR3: TGTGCCAGCAGTGGGACAGGCAGCATATACGAGCAGTACTTC. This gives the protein CASSGTGSIYEQYF.

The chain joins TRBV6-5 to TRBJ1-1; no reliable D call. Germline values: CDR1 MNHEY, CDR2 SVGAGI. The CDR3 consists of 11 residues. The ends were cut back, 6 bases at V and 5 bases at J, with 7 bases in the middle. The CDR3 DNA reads TGTGCCAGCAGGAGGGAAACTGAAGCTTTCTTT. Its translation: CASRRETEAFF.

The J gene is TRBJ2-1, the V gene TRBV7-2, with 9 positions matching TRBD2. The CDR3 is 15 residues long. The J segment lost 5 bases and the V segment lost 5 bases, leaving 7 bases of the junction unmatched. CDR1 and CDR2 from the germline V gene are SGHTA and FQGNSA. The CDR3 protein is CASSILAGDNNEQFF. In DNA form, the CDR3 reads TGTGCCAGCAGCATTTTAGCGGGGGATAACAATGAGCAGTTCTTC. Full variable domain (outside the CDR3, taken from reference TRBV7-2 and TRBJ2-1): GAGVSQSPSNKVTEKGKDVELRCDPISGHTALYWYRQSLGQGLEFLIYFQGNSAPDKSGLPSDRFSAERTGGSVSTLTIQRTQQEDSAVYLCASSILAGDNNEQFFGPGTRLTVL.

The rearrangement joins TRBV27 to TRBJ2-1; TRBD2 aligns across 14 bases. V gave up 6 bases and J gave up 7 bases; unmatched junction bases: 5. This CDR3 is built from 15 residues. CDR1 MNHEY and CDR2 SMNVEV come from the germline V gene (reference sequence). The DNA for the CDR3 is TGTGCCAGCAGAACGGGACTAGCGGGGGTTAATGAGCAGTTCTTC. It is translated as CASRTGLAGVNEQFF.

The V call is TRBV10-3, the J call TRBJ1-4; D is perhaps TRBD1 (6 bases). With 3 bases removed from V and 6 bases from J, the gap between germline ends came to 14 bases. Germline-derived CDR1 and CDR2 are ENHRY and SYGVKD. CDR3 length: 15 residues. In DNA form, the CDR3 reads TGTGCCATCAGTGACATTGGGGGCGTAGATGAAAAACTGTTTTTT. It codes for CAISDIGGVDEKLFF.

The CDR3 coding sequence is TGTGCCCTAAGACAGGGGAACACCGGGGAGCTGTTTTTT. It translates to CALRQGNTGELFF. V usage is TRBV25-1 and J usage is TRBJ2-2; TRBD1 aligns across 7 bases. V shed 11 bases and J 1 base; nucleotides not matched to a gene: 4. The length of the CDR3 is 13 residues. In germline, CDR1 is MGHDK, CDR2 SYGVNS.

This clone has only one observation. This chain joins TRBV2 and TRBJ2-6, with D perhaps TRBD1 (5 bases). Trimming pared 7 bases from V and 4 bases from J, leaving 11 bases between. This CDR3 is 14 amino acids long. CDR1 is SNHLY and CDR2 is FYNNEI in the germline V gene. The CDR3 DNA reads TGTGCCAGCACACCAGGGCCCGGGGCCAACGTCCTGACTTTC. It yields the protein CASTPGPGANVLTF.

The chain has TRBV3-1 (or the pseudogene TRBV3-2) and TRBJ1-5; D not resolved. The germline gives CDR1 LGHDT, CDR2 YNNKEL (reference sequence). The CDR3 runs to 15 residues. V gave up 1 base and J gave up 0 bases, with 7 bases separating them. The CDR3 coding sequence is TGTGCCAGCAGCCAAGGGCTGAATAGCAATCAGCCCCAGCATTTT. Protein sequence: CASSQGLNSNQPQHF.

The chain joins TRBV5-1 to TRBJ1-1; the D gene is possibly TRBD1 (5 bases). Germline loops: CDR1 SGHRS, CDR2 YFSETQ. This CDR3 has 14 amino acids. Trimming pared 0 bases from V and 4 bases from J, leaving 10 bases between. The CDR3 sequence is CASSLGGLSTEAFF. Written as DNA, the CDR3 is TGCGCCAGCAGCTTGGGGGGGTTGAGCACTGAAGCTTTCTTT.

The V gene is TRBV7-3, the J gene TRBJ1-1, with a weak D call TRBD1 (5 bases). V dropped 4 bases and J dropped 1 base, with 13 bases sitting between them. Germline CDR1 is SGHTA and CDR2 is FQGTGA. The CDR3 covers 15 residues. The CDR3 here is CASSSGRGTNTEAFF. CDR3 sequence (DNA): TGTGCCAGCAGCTCGGGGAGGGGAACGAACACTGAAGCTTTCTTT.

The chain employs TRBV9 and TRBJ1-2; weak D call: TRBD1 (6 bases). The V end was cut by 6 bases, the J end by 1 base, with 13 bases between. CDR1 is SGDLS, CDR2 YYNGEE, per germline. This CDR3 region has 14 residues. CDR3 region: CASTPGQDNYGYTF. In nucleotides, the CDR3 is TGTGCCAGCACCCCGGGACAAGATAACTATGGCTACACCTTC.